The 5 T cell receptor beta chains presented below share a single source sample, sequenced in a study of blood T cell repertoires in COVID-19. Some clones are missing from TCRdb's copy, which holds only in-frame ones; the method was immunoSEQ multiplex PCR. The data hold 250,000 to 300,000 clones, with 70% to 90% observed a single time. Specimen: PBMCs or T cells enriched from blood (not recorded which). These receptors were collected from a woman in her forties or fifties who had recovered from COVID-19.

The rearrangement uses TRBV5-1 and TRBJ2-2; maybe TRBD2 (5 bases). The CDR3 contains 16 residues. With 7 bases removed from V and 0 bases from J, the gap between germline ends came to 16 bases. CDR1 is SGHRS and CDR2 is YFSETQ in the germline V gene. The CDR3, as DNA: TGCGCCAGCCCGCCGGGGAAACCTACGAACACCGGGGAGCTGTTTTTT. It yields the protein CASPPGKPTNTGELFF.

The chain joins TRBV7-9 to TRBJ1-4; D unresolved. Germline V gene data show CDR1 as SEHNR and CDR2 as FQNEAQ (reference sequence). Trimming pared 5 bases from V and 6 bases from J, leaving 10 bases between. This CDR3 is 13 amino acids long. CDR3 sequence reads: CASSPRGYEKLFF. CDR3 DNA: TGTGCCAGCAGCCCCCGCGGGTATGAAAAACTGTTTTTT. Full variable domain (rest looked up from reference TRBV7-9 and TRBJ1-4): DTGVSQNPRHKITKRGQNVTFRCDPISEHNRLYWYRQTLGQGPEFLTYFQNEAQLEKSRLLSDRFSAERPKGSFSTLEIQRTEQGDSAMYLCASSPRGYEKLFFGSGTQLSVL.

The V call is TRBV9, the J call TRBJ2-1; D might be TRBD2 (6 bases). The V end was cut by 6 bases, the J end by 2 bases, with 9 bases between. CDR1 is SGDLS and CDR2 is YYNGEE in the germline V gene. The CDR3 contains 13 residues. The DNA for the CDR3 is TGTGCCAGCACTAGCGCTACCTACAATGAGCAGTTCTTC. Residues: CASTSATYNEQFF.

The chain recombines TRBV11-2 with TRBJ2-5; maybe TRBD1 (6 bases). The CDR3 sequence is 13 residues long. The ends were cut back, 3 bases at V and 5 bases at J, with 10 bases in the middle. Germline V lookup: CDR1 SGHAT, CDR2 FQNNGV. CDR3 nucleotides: TGTGCCAGCAGCTTTGGACAGTCTGAGACCCAGTACTTC. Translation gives CASSFGQSETQYF.

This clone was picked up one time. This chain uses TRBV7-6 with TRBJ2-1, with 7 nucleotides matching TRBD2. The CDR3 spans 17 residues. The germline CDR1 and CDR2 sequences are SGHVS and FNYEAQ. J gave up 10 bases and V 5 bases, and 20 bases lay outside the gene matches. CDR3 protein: CASSPKGGAGALGEQFF. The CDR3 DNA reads TGTGCCAGCAGCCCGAAAGGAGGGGCGGGAGCCCTGGGGGAGCAGTTCTTC.